Sequencing of this T cell receptor (beta chain) was carried out in a study of sequential checkpoint blockade in melanoma. Turning to the study itself: First-line arms were nivolumab then ipilimumab, or the reverse, randomized 1:1. Maintenance nivolumab came after either treatment sequence.

Treatment specified: randomized to nivolumab then ipilimumab (arm A) or the reverse (arm B). Patients had received no earlier DNA-damaging chemotherapy. Live CD3+CD8+ CD19− CD56− cells were sorted from PBMCs. Clones were read by immunoSEQ multiplex PCR, and TCRdb kept only the in-frame ones, dropping some. The sample gives 10,000 to 15,000 clones, 55% to 65% of which show up once; about 25% is in the top ten. CDR3 size: 20 residues. The junction had 12 bases not matched to a gene; V was cut back by 3 bases and J by 1 base. Germline CDR1 is SGDLS and CDR2 is YYNGEE. The sequence was obtained from a human donor with melanoma. The chain is built from TRBV9 and TRBJ2-2; 13 bases match TRBD2. The sequenced sample was CD8+ T cells sorted from blood (inferred from file names), obtained from a patient given nivolumab and ipilimumab in sequence. CDR3: CASSGRLAGGPSKNTGELFF. The CDR3 nucleotides are TGTGCCAGCAGCGGGCGACTAGCGGGGGGTCCTTCGAAGAACACCGGGGAGCTGTTTTTT.